Listed below are T cell receptor beta chains from one sample, sequenced in a study of blood T cell repertoires in COVID-19. TCRdb keeps only in-frame clones here, not all; method: immunoSEQ multiplex PCR. The sample consists of hundreds of thousands of clones, about 85% of them appearing once. Sequenced input: peripheral blood. These receptors all stem from a man between 18 and 35 years old with active or convalescent COVID-19. Both conserved end residues are part of each CDR3. A D gene is named only where the DNA matches it firmly. Clone size is not always given. Where it is, it says once, few, many or a class for expanded clones.

d_call j_call clone_size v_call cdr3_length cdr3_aa cdr3_nt
- TRBJ1-2 few TRBV9 15 CASSVGDMRAYGYTF TGTGCCAGCAGCGTAGGGGACATGAGAGCCTATGGCTACACCTTC
- TRBJ2-5 - TRBV7-2 14 CASSLVQYQETQYF TGTGCCAGCAGCTTAGTCCAGTACCAAGAGACCCAGTACTTC
- TRBJ2-7 - TRBV6-5 13 CASREPGTYEQYF TGTGCCAGCAGGGAGCCGGGGACCTACGAGCAGTACTTC
TRBD2 TRBJ2-1 few TRBV15 15 CATSREAGGPAEQFF TGTGCCACCAGCAGAGAAGCGGGAGGGCCTGCTGAGCAGTTCTTC
TRBD2 TRBJ2-2 few TRBV3-1/TRBV3-2 14 CASSRVAGSGELFF TGTGCCAGCAGCCGGGTAGCGGGGTCCGGGGAGCTGTTTTTT
- TRBJ2-2 - TRBV19 15 CASSISPFWSGELFF TGTGCCAGTAGTATTTCACCCTTTTGGAGCGGGGAGCTGTTTTTT
TRBD2 TRBJ2-7 - TRBV27 19 CASSRGGFERTSGTYEQYF TGTGCCAGCAGTAGAGGGGGGTTCGAGAGGACTAGCGGAACCTACGAGCAGTACTTC
- TRBJ2-2 - TRBV2 15 CASSAGMGAAGELFF TGTGCCAGCAGTGCTGGAATGGGGGCCGCCGGGGAGCTGTTTTTT
- TRBJ1-2 - TRBV6-2/TRBV6-3 14 CASSYVAGDYGYTF TGTGCCAGCAGTTACGTCGCCGGTGACTATGGCTACACCTTC
- TRBJ2-1 - TRBV15 11 CATSRGVEQFF TGTGCCACCAGCAGGGGAGTTGAGCAGTTCTTC